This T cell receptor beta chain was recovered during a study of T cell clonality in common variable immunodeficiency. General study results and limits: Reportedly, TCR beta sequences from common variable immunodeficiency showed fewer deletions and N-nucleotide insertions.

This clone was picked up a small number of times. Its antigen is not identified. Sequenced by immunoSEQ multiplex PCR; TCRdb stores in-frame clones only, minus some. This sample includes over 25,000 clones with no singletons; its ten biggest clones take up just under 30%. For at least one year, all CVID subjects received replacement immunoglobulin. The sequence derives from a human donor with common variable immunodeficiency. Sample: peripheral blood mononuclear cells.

Incomplete CDR3 DNA: TGTGCCAGCTCACCTGATCTGTCAGGCGGGACAGGGTCCGTTGGC. Translated, it gives CASSPDLSGGTGSVG. The CDR3 in its entirety is CASSPDLSGGTGSVGYTF. This rearrangement joins TRBV18 to TRBJ1-2; 9 bases line up with TRBD1. The DNA ends 3 residues before the CDR3 does, and the rest of the CDR3 is filled in from the germline J gene. CDR3 length: 18 residues. V gave up 3 bases and J gave up 7 bases; unmatched junction bases: 18. Germline loops: CDR1 KGHSH, CDR2 LQKENI. Full variable domain (remainder filled in from reference TRBV18 and TRBJ1-2): NAGVMQNPRHLVRRRGQEARLRCSPMKGHSHVYWYRQLPEEGLKFMVYLQKENIIDESGMPKERFSAEFPKEGPSILRIQQVVRGDSAAYFCASSPDLSGGTGSVGYTFGSGTRLTVV.